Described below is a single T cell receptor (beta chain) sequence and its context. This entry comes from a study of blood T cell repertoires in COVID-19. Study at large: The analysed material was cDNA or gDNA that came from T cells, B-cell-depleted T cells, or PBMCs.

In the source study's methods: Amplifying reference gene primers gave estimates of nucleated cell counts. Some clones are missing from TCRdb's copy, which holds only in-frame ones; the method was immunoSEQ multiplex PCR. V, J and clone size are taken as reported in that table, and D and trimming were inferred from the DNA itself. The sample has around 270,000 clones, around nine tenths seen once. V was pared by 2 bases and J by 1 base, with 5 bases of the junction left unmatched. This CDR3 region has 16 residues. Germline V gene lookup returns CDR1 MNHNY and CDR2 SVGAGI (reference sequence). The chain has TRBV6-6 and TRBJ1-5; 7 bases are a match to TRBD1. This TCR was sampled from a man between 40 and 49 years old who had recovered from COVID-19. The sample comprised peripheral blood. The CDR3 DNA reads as TGTGCCAGCAGTTACCTGACAGGGACAAGCAATCAGCCCCAGCATTTT. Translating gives CASSYLTGTSNQPQHF.